This T cell receptor (beta chain) was sequenced for a study of PD-L1 blockade in urothelial cancer. The CDR3 length is 15 residues. Trimming cost V 2 bases and J 5 bases; bases outside gene matches: 5. Germline loops: CDR1 SSHAT, CDR2 FNYEAQ (reference sequence). Clones were sequenced by immunoSEQ multiplex PCR, and TCRdb holds only the in-frame ones, with some missing. The sample holds 85,000 to 90,000 clones; 80% to 90% are singletons and the top ten take about 1%. Noted time point: pretreatment peripheral blood. V and J are TRBV7-7 and TRBJ2-5; 10 bases are a match to TRBD2. Source: PBMCs, taken around atezolizumab (anti-PD-L1) treatment. The source is a woman of 80 years or more with urothelial cancer. In nucleotides, the CDR3 is TGTGCCAGCAGCTTATTACCTAGCGGGAGTGAGACCCAGTACTTC. It specifies CASSLLPSGSETQYF.